The 17 T cell receptor beta chains presented below share a single source sample, sequenced in a study of T cells in women clearing cervical HPV infection (dated by TCRdb to the late 2010s). Library prep was done by the immunoSEQ multiplex PCR assay. TCRdb mirrors the immuneACCESS table, restricted to in-frame sequences. Some clones are absent from its copies; in checked studies, under half trace to an unresolved V gene, and the reason for the others is unknown. This sample's records show tens of thousands of clones. The ten biggest clones cover around 1.6% of the sample. Specimen: blood buffy coat. The source is a woman between 18 and 75 years old with a cervical HPV16 infection that either progressed to CIN3+ or cleared (not recorded which).

Turning to this clone: The read terminates 3 residues before the CDR3 end, so the remaining end is supplied by the germline J gene. This chain uses TRBV10-3 with TRBJ1-2, with D possibly being TRBD1 (5 bases). The CDR3 extends over 13 amino acids. Germline-derived CDR1 and CDR2 are ENHRY and SYGVKD. The DNA read from the CDR3 is TGTGCCATCAGTGAGTCGCAGGGCCGAGGC. The encoded protein is CAISESQGRG. From start to end, the CDR3 is CAISESQGRGYTF.

With respect to this clone: The read halts 3 residues ahead of the CDR3 end, with the missing end drawn from the germline J gene. The chain links TRBV5-4 to TRBJ2-7; D is possibly TRBD1 (5 bases). There are 14 residues in the CDR3. CDR1 is SGHNT and CDR2 is YYREEE in the germline V gene (reference sequence). Trimming pared 1 base from V and 0 bases from J, leaving 8 bases between. CDR3 sequence: CASSLRGLSYEQYF. The CDR3 bases that were read are TGTGCCAGCAGCTTGAGGGGCCTCTCCTACGAG.

Concerning this clone itself: The read halts 3 residues ahead of the CDR3 end, with the missing end drawn from the germline J gene. The genes are TRBV18 and TRBJ1-2; 7 bases are a match to TRBD1. CDR3 length: 13 residues. In germline, CDR1 is KGHSH, CDR2 LQKENI. The DNA read from the CDR3 is TGTGCCAGCTCACAGGGGGCCGGAGATACC. It translates to CASSQGAGDT. The complete CDR3 protein is CASSQGAGDTYTF.

Remarks on this clone: The read halts 3 residues ahead of the CDR3 end, with the missing end drawn from the germline J gene. The rearrangement links TRBV2 to TRBJ2-2; 7 nucleotides agree with TRBD1. CDR1 and CDR2 (germline): SNHLY, FYNNEI. CDR3 length: 15 amino acids. V gave up 6 bases and J gave up 5 bases; unmatched junction bases: 9. Incomplete CDR3 DNA: TGTGCCAGCAGGAGGGAGACAGGGAGAACCGGGGAG. Its translation: CASRRETGRTGE. From start to end, the CDR3 is CASRRETGRTGELFF.

Regarding this clone: The CDR3 is cut off 3 residues early in the read; its end comes from the germline J gene. This chain links TRBV7-9 with TRBJ2-5; D gene ambiguous. This CDR3 has 14 residues. The germline V and J ends were trimmed by 2 bases and 5 bases, with 12 bases remaining between them. CDR1 SEHNR and CDR2 FQNEAQ come from the germline V gene (reference sequence). The sequenced CDR3 bases are TGTGCCAGCAGCTTAAGTGTTACGCGGGAGACC. Protein: CASSLSVTRET. The entire CDR3 protein reads CASSLSVTRETQYF.

In the case of this clone: With the read ending 3 residues before the CDR3 end, the germline J gene is used to fill in that end. The chain links TRBV2 to TRBJ2-2, with D perhaps matching TRBD2 (6 bases). The CDR3 is 17 amino acids. V lost 9 bases to trimming and J lost 2 bases, with 22 bases between them. Germline V gives CDR1 SNHLY, CDR2 FYNNEI. The sequenced CDR3 bases are TGTGCCAGTCAAACAGTTCGGACTACCCAAAACACCGGGGAG. Amino acids: CASQTVRTTQNTGE. In full, the CDR3 is CASQTVRTTQNTGELFF.

A note on this clone: The sequenced fragment ends 3 residues before the CDR3 boundary, so the rest is inferred from the germline J gene. The chain has TRBV5-1 and TRBJ1-2; perhaps TRBD1 as D (6 bases). The germline V gene encodes CDR1 SGHRS and CDR2 YFSETQ. The CDR3 consists of 17 residues. Partial CDR3 DNA: TGCGCCACGAACCCAGAAGGGGGGGGCAGTGGTATGGAGACC. Translation gives CATNPEGGGSGMET. The full CDR3 protein reads CATNPEGGGSGMETYTF.

As concerns this clone: With the read ending 3 residues before the CDR3 end, the germline J gene is used to fill in that end. The chain joins TRBV10-3 to TRBJ2-7, with 7 bases lining up with TRBD1. V gave up 10 bases and J gave up 2 bases; unmatched junction bases: 8. This CDR3 spans 13 amino acids. Per the germline V gene, CDR1 is ENHRY and CDR2 is SYGVKD. Here the CDR3 reads CATQGVSTYEQYF. Incomplete CDR3 DNA: TGTGCCACGCAGGGGGTATCAACCTACGAG.

About this clone: The missing CDR3 end, 3 residues past where the read stops, is filled in from the germline J gene. The chain joins TRBV20-1 to TRBJ1-4; D might be TRBD1 (6 bases). The CDR3 covers 14 residues. Looked up from germline, CDR1 is DFQATT and CDR2 is SNEGSKA (reference sequence). Partial CDR3 DNA: TGCAGTGCTACCGGGACAACTGGGGCCAACGTA. Residues: CSATGTTGANV. In full, the CDR3 is CSATGTTGANVLFF.

As to this clone: The CDR3 end is not reached by the read, which stops 3 residues before it; the germline J gene fills it in. The chain recombines TRBV5-1 with TRBJ1-5; D may be TRBD1 (6 bases). CDR3 length equals 14 residues. V was shortened by 3 bases and J by 7 bases, with 14 bases between the two germline ends. The germline V gene has CDR1 SGHRS and CDR2 YFSETQ. The covered CDR3 bases are TGCGCCAGCAGCTCCGATGGACAGTCCCAGCCC. Its translation is CASSSDGQSQP. The full-length CDR3 reads as CASSSDGQSQPQHF.

A note on this clone: Read data end 3 residues before the CDR3 end; the end is taken from the germline J gene. The chain has TRBV19 and TRBJ2-3, with D uncertain. This CDR3 comprises 15 residues. The V gene's germline CDR1 is LNHDA and CDR2 SQIVND (reference sequence). The sequenced part of the CDR3 DNA is TGTGCCAGTAGTCTTGGCAGTAATAGCAATCAGCCG. Encoded protein: CASSLGSNSNQP. Given in full, the CDR3 is CASSLGSNSNQPQYF.

Notes on this clone: The observed sequence ends 3 residues before the CDR3 terminus, with the missing tail filled in from the germline J gene. The rearrangement joins TRBV20-1 to TRBJ1-2; D is perhaps TRBD1 (5 bases). The CDR3 runs 14 residues. Germline loops: CDR1 DFQATT, CDR2 SNEGSKA (reference sequence). The part of the CDR3 DNA that was read is TGCAGTGCTAGAGTGGAAAACAGGAAGAAGGGC. Encoded protein: CSARVENRKKG. The complete CDR3 sequence is CSARVENRKKGYTF.

Notes on this clone: The read terminates 3 residues before the CDR3 end, so the remaining end is supplied by the germline J gene. The V call is TRBV2, the J call TRBJ2-1; D perhaps matches TRBD1 (7 bases). The CDR3 is made up of 14 amino acids. Germline lookup yields CDR1 SNHLY and CDR2 FYNNEI. V shed 7 bases and J shed 7 bases, with 17 bases lying between them. The covered CDR3 bases are TGTGCCAGCATCGGGGGCAGGGGGGCTAATGAG. Translating gives CASIGGRGANE. The CDR3 in full is CASIGGRGANEQFF.

A note on this clone: Read data end 3 residues before the CDR3 end; the end is taken from the germline J gene. This rearrangement joins TRBV5-1 to TRBJ2-2; either TRBD1 or TRBD2 may supply D (5 bases each). Germline V gene sequence: CDR1 SGHRS, CDR2 YFSETQ. The CDR3 is 15 amino acids. Trimming shortened V by 0 bases and J by 7 bases, and 13 bases separated the two germline ends. CDR3: CASSLGEGPGGELFF. Incomplete CDR3 DNA: TGCGCCAGCAGCTTGGGAGAGGGGCCTGGCGGGGAG.

About this clone: Coverage ceases 3 residues before the CDR3 finishes, and the germline J gene fills in the end. The chain combines TRBV12-3 or TRBV12-4 with TRBJ1-3, with D unresolved. The CDR3 has 14 amino acids. The V end lost 2 bases, the J end lost 1 base, and 6 bases lay between the germline ends. The CDR3 protein is CASSLSGSGNTIYF. The covered CDR3 bases are TGTGCCAGCAGTTTATCCGGGTCTGGAAACACC.

About this clone itself: The read comes to an end 3 residues before the CDR3 does, leaving the germline J gene to fill in the end. This chain links TRBV2 with TRBJ2-4; 8 positions match TRBD2. CDR3 length: 11 residues. Germline assignment: CDR1 SNHLY and CDR2 FYNNEI. The CDR3 sequence: CASSWAGGQYF. The DNA read from the CDR3 is TGTGCCAGCAGTTGGGCGGGAGGT.

Comments on this clone: Sequencing ends 3 residues short of the CDR3 end; the germline J gene provides the rest. The genes are TRBV7-8 and TRBJ2-2, with 13 bases that match TRBD2. V trimming: 5 bases; J trimming: 5 bases; junction bases outside the gene matches: 8. Germline V CDR1 and CDR2: SGHVS, FQNEAQ. The length of the CDR3 is 17 residues. The CDR3 region is CASSVGLAGAGTGELFF. Incomplete CDR3 DNA: TGTGCCAGCAGCGTAGGACTAGCGGGAGCTGGGACCGGGGAG.